The clone carrying this TCR beta chain was counted a single time. Produced via immunoSEQ multiplex PCR; TCRdb's table is partial and in-frame only. The sample holds 100,000 or so clones, around 87% seen once. This specimen comes from a study of T cell responses to AZD1222 COVID-19 vaccine. V lost 4 bases and J 2 bases, leaving 12 bases between the germline ends. The germline gives CDR1 SGHRS, CDR2 YFSETQ. The CDR3 runs 14 residues. This material consisted of peripheral blood, taken on day 0 of AZD1222 vaccination. The chain recombines TRBV5-1 with TRBJ1-1, with a tentative D call TRBD1 (6 bases). The TCR comes from an adult in good health. CDR3 in DNA: TGCGCCAGCAGCCCCCGGGGGGCTAACACTGAAGCTTTCTTT. Residues: CASSPRGANTEAFF.